Given below is one T cell receptor (beta chain) in context. This clone's antigen is unknown. No clone much larger than this one lies a single base away; base qualities are absent. The library was prepared using RT-PCR. TCRdb shows the sequencer as Illumina HiSeq 2500. TCRdb trimmed the raw reads at Q25, called clones with MiXCR and kept productive beta chains. Records with the same CDR3 protein are collapsed into one entry carrying the most frequent genes and DNA. This sample has about 540,000 distinct CDR3 sequences in its table, and 20% to 25% of those were observed once. About 3% of the sample is held by the ten biggest clonotypes. This record belongs to a study of response to subunit inactivated influenza vaccine (dated by TCRdb to 2017 to 2018). At the level of the whole study: The study used deep quantitative T cell receptor repertoire profiling to track responses to a trivalent subunit inactivated influenza vaccine.

Overall study results and their limits: The authors proposed that each seasonal influenza vaccination may bring in only a limited number of new T cells.

These same data were also listed under a study on T cells expressing NK-cell markers. From that second study: TCR beta cDNA libraries were made by 5'RACE template switching that added a universal primer site and unique molecular identifiers. Eight or nine donors provided sorted CD3+CD56+NKG2C+, CD3+CD56+NKG2C- and CD3+CD56-NKG2C+ T-cell subsets, whose TCR beta-chain repertoires were profiled. Of the eight sequenced donors, seven were found to be HCMV-seropositive and one was found to be HCMV-seronegative. To restrict sorting to alphabetaTCR-expressing T cells, an anti-gammadeltaTCR antibody was added in several experiments. In five to seven donors, the dominant CD3+CD56+NKG2C+ clonotypes were among the top 10 CD8+ clonotypes and accounted for roughly 1.0-8% of CD8+ T cells. Those dominant clonotypes were again the most abundant among CD3+CD56-NKG2C+ cells in a few donors, at about 25-60.1%. Whether the expanded NKG2C-expressing T cell clones were specific for HCMV antigens remained unclear. The study sequenced eight donors, all healthy volunteers chosen at random: three men and five women. To determine HCMV serostatus, a commercial ELISA kit was used to detect HCMV-specific IgG in serum. Peripheral blood mononuclear cells were isolated from blood by Ficoll density gradient centrifugation. CD4+ and CD8+ T cells were isolated from PBMC by magnetic immunoseparation with Miltenyi isolation kits. cDNA synthesis was primed from the TCR beta constant segment and was followed by two successive PCR amplification steps. The libraries were sequenced on Illumina HiSeq 2000/2500, MiSeq or NextSeq, producing 2 x 150 bp reads. MIGEC was used to demultiplex reads and group the reads by UMI, and MiTCR was used to assemble and quantify clonotypes. To exclude erroneous sequences, only TCR cDNA sequences supported by at least two reads were retained. The tcR package was used for downstream repertoire analysis, and clonotypes were matched between fractions using CDR3 nucleotide sequence together with V segment. VDJmatch was used to annotate antigen specificity against VDJdb, with one amino acid substitution allowed in CDR3.

Sequenced here: CD4+ T cells sorted from PBMCs, sampled about 12 days after vaccination. This TCR was recovered from a man aged 45-60 years who received an inactivated influenza vaccine. Donor details come from another sample of the same person, matched by shared clones.

In nucleotides, the sequence is TGTGCCAGCAGCAACAGGGGTGGAAACACCATATATTTT. It codes for CASSNRGGNTIYF. This chain is built from TRBV12-3 or TRBV12-4 and TRBJ1-3; TRBD1 lines up with 7 middle nucleotides. The CDR3, from cysteine to phenylalanine, totals 13 residues. Only the CDR3 region is kept as DNA, spanning 39 bases read in frame from base 1. V has 6 bases trimmed and J has 3 bases trimmed; junction bases matching no gene number 2.